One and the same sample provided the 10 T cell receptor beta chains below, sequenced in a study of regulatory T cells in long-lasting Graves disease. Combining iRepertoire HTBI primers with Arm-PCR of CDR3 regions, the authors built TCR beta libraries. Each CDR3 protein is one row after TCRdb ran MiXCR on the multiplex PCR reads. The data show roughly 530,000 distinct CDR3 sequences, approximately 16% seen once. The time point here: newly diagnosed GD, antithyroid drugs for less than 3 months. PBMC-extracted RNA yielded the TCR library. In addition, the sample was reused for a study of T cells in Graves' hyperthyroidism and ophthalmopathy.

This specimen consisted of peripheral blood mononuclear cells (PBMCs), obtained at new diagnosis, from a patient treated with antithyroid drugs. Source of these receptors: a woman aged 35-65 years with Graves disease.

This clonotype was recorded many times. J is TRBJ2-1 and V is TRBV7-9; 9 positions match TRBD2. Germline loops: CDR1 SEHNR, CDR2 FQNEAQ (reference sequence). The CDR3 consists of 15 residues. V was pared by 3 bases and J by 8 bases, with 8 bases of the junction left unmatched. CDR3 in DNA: TGTGCCAGCAGCTTGGGGGGACTAGCTAGCGATGAGCAGTTCTTC. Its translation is CASSLGGLASDEQFF.

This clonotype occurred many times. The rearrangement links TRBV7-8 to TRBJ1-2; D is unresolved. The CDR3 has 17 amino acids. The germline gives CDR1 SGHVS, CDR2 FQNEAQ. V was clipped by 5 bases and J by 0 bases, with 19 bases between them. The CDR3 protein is CASSPPPWEPTNYGYTF. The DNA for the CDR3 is TGTGCCAGCAGCCCTCCGCCCTGGGAGCCAACTAACTATGGCTACACCTTC.

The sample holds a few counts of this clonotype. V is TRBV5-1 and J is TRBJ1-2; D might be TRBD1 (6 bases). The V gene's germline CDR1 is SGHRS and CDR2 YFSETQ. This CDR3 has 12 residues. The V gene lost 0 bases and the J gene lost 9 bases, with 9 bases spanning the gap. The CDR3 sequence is CASSLGTESYTF. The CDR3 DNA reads TGCGCCAGCAGCTTGGGGACAGAAAGCTACACCTTC.

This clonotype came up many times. CDR3 sequence: CAIRPRQRIGGYTF. DNA for the CDR3: TGTGCCATCCGCCCCCGGCAGCGAATTGGAGGTTACACCTTC. The chain carries TRBV10-3 and TRBJ1-2, with D unclear. CDR1 is ENHRY, CDR2 SYGVKD, per germline. V was cut by 8 bases and J by 11 bases, with 24 bases left in between. This CDR3 is built from 14 residues.

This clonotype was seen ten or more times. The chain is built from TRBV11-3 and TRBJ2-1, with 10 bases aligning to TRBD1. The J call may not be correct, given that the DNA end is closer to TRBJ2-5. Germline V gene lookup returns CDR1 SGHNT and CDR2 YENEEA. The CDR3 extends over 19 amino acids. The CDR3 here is CASSLALGTGASFPETQYF. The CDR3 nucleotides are TGTGCCAGCAGCTTAGCCCTAGGGACAGGGGCTTCTTTTCCAGAGACCCAGTACTTC.

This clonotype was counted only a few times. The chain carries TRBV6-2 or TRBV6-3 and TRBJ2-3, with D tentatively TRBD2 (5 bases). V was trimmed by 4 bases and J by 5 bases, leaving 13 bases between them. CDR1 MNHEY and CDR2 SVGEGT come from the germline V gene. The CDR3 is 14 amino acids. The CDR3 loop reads CASSSPSGLDTQYF. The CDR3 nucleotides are TGTGCCAGCAGTTCTCCCTCGGGGTTAGATACGCAGTATTTT.

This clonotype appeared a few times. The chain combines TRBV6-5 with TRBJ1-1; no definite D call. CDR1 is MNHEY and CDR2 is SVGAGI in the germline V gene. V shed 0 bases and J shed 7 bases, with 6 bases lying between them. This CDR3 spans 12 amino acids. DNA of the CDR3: TGTGCCAGCAGTTACTCGAGGGTTGAAGCTTTCTTT. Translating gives CASSYSRVEAFF.

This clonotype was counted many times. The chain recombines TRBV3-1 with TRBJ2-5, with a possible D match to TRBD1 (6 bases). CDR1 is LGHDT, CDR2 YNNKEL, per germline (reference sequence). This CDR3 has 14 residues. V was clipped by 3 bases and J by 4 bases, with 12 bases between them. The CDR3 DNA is TGTGCCAGCAGCCAGAGGTCACAGGGAGAGACCCAGTACTTC. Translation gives CASSQRSQGETQYF.

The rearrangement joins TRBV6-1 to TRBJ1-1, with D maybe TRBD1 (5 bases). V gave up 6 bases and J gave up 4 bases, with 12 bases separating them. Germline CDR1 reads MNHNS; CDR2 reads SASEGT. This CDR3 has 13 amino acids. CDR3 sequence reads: CASREQGFTEAFF. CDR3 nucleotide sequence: TGTGCCAGCAGGGAGCAGGGATTCACTGAAGCTTTCTTT.

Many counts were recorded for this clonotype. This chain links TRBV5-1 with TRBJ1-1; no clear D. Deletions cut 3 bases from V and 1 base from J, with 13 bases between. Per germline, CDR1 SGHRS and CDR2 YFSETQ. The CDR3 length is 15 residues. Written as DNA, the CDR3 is TGCGCCAGCAGCTCTGGGAACCAACCGAACACTGAAGCTTTCTTT. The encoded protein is CASSSGNQPNTEAFF.